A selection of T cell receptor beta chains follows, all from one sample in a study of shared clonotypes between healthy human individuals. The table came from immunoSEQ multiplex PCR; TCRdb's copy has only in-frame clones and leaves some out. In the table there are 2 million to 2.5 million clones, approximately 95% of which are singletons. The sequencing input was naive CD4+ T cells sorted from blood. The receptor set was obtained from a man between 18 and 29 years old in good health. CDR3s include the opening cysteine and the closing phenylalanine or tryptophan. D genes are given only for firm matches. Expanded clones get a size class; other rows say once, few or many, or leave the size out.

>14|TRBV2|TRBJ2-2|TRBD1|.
CASSATGYTGELFF
TGTGCCAGCAGTGCGACAGGGTACACCGGGGAGCTGTTTTTT
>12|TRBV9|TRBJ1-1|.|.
CASSGAWTEAFF
TGTGCCAGCTCAGGGGCCTGGACTGAAGCTTTCTTT
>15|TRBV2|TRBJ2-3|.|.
CASSGQIIPTDTQYF
TGTGCCAGCAGTGGCCAGATAATCCCCACAGATACGCAGTATTTT
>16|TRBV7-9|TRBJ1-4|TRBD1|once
CASSLQGAATNEKLFF
TGTGCCAGCAGCTTGCAGGGGGCGGCAACTAATGAAAAACTGTTTTTT
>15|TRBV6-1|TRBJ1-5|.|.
CASSAGEAPNQPQHF
TGTGCCAGCAGTGCCGGGGAGGCTCCAAATCAGCCCCAGCATTTT
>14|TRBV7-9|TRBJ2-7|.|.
CASSPTSDRSEQYF
TGTGCCAGCAGCCCAACCTCGGACAGATCCGAGCAGTACTTC
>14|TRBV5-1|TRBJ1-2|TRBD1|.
CASSLGQGEDGYTF
TGCGCCAGCAGCTTGGGACAGGGAGAGGATGGCTACACCTTC
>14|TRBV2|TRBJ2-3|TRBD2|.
CASSEREKADTQYF
TGTGCCAGCAGTGAGCGGGAGAAGGCAGATACGCAGTATTTT
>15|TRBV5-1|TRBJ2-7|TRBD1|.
CASSWGDREINEQYF
TGCGCCAGCAGCTGGGGGGACAGGGAGATCAACGAGCAGTACTTC
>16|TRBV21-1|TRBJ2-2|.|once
CASSRASLGYTGELFF
TGTGCCAGCAGCAGGGCCTCACTTGGGTACACCGGGGAGCTGTTTTTT
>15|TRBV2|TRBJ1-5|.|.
CASSLQWADISPQHF
TGTGCCAGCAGTTTACAATGGGCCGACATCAGCCCCCAGCATTTT
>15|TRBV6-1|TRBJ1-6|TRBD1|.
CASSDPGQVYSPLHF
TGTGCCAGCAGTGACCCCGGACAGGTTTATTCACCCCTCCACTTT
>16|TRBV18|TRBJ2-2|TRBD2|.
CASSPPGLANTGELFF
TGTGCCAGCTCACCCCCGGGACTAGCGAACACCGGGGAGCTGTTTTTT
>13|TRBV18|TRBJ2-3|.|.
CASSRELGDTQYF
TGTGCCAGCTCACGAGAACTAGGAGATACGCAGTATTTT
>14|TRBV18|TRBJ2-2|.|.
CASSPVADTGELFF
TGTGCCAGCTCACCAGTGGCAGACACCGGGGAGCTGTTTTTT
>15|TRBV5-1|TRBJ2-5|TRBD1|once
CASSRTGVSEETQYF
TGCGCCAGCAGCCGGACAGGCGTCAGTGAAGAGACCCAGTACTTC
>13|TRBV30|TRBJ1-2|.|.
CAWSTWGAVGYTF
TGTGCCTGGAGTACTTGGGGGGCGGTTGGCTACACCTTC
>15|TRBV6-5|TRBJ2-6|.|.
CASSYEGSGANVLTF
TGTGCCAGCAGTTACGAGGGCTCTGGGGCCAACGTCCTGACTTTC
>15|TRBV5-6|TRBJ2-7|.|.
CASSLAPGPSYEQYF
TGTGCCAGCAGCTTGGCCCCAGGGCCCTCCTACGAGCAGTACTTC
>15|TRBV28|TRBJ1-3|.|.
CASRQGTYSGNTIYF
TGTGCCAGCAGGCAGGGGACGTACTCTGGAAACACCATATATTTT
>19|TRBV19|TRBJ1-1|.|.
CASSIAGLWGGNGNTEAFF
TGTGCCAGTAGTATCGCGGGTCTTTGGGGCGGCAACGGGAACACTGAAGCCTTCTTT